This T cell receptor beta chain was profiled in a study of persistence of HIV-infected CD4 T cells. Study background: Blood samples, up to roughly 200 mL, came from multiple time points, except two leukapheresis donors sampled once.

V shed 4 bases and J 3 bases; nucleotides not matched to a gene: 5. The length of the CDR3 is 14 residues. Germline V gene sequence: CDR1 SGDLS, CDR2 YYNGEE. The immunoSEQ assay was version 4, run in survey mode. Clones were sequenced by immunoSEQ multiplex PCR, and TCRdb holds only the in-frame ones, with some missing. The profile shows about 64,000 clones, 65% to 75% of them singletons. A note on this clone: Its antigen is currently unknown.

An overlapping HIV-1 Gag peptide pool stimulated these cells at 1 ug/peptide/mL. Sorted nonresponding memory CD4+ T cells were CD40L-negative, CD69-negative, CD45RO-high. Sequencing used CD4+ T cells sorted from PBMCs after 18-hour stimulation, obtained from a patient who received antiretroviral therapy. This chain uses TRBV9 with TRBJ1-1, with 8 bases lining up with TRBD1. The sequence came from an adult man with HIV who was CMV-seropositive. DNA for the CDR3: TGTGCCAGCAGCCCTCGGGACAGGTACACTGAAGCTTTCTTT. Encoded protein: CASSPRDRYTEAFF.